The T cell receptor beta chain under discussion was sequenced for a study of early T cells in non-severe SARS-CoV-2 infection. Looking at the study overall: Chains were not paired, and sequencing was done on bulk RNA from unsorted whole blood. Study-level results: The matching step, a VDJdb search, favored anti-spike CD8 responses and missed private and CD4 specificities.

Each single cDNA molecule received a unique molecular identifier. TCRdb re-called the 5' RACE reads through MiXCR, storing one row per CDR3 protein. The sample comprises 100,000 to 140,000 distinct CDR3 sequences, roughly 10% of which are singletons, and 6.5% to 8% rests with the top ten. This clonotype has at least ten counts. Its antigen is not identified. V lost 7 bases and J lost 3; bases outside the gene matches: 3. The V gene's germline CDR1 is SNHLY and CDR2 FYNNEI. This CDR3 has 12 residues. Sequencing was performed on whole blood. The TCR originated in an adult who was a healthcare worker with PCR-confirmed SARS-CoV-2 infection or an uninfected control (not recorded which). The gene calls are TRBV2 and TRBJ2-7, with 7 bases identical to TRBD1. The CDR3 loop is CASTGDSYEQYF. The DNA of the CDR3 is TGTGCCAGCACAGGGGACAGCTACGAGCAGTACTTC.